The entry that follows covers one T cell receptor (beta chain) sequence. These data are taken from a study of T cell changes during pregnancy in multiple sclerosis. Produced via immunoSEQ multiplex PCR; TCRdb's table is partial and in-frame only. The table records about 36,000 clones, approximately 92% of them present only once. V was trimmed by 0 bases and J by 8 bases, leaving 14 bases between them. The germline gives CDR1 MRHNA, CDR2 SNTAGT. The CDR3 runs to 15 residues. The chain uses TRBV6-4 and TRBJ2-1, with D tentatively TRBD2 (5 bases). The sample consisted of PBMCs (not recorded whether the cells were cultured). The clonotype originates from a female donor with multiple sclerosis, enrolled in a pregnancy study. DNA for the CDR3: TGTGCCAGCAGTGACTCGTCTAGCCCGAAAGATGAGCAGTTCTTC. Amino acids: CASSDSSSPKDEQFF.